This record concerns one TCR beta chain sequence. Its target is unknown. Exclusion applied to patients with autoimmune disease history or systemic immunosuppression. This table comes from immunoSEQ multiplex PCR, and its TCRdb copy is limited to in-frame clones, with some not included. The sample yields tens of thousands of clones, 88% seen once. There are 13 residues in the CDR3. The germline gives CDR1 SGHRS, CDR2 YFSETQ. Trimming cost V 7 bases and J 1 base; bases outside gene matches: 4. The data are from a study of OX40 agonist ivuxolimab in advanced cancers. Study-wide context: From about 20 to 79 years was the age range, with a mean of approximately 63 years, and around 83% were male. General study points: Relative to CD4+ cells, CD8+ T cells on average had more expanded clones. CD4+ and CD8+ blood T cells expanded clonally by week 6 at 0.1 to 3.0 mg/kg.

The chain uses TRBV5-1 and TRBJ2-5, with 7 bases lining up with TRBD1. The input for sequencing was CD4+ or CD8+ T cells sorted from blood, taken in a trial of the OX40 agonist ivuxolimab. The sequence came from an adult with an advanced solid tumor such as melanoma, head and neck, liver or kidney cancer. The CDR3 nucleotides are TGCGCCAGCTCGGGACAGATCCAAGAGACCCAGTACTTC. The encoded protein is CASSGQIQETQYF.